These T cell receptor beta chains were read from a single sample in a study of blood T cell repertoires in COVID-19. Sequencing used immunoSEQ multiplex PCR; TCRdb keeps in-frame clones, though not all of them. The sample records over 300,000 clones, about four fifths being singletons. The sample consisted of peripheral blood. Receptor source: a woman in her fifties or sixties with acute or convalescent COVID-19. Both conserved end residues are part of each CDR3. A D gene is named only where the DNA matches it firmly. Where a row states a size, it is once, few, many or the class of an expanded clone; other rows omit it.

D: .
J: TRBJ1-5
size: .
V: TRBV7-2
CDR3: CASSSSFVGADQPQHF
DNA: TGTGCCAGCAGCTCGAGTTTTGTGGGTGCGGATCAGCCCCAGCATTTT

D: .
J: TRBJ2-3
size: .
V: TRBV7-2
CDR3: CASSASGTSTDTQYF
DNA: TGTGCCAGCAGTGCCAGCGGTACCAGCACAGATACGCAGTATTTT

D: .
J: TRBJ1-4
size: .
V: TRBV6-6
CDR3: CASSYSESSTNEKLFF
DNA: TGTGCCAGCAGTTACTCGGAGTCATCAACTAATGAAAAACTGTTTTTT

D: TRBD2
J: TRBJ2-3
size: .
V: TRBV7-9
CDR3: CASSPNTRRGGSTDTQYF
DNA: TGTGCCAGCAGCCCCAACACTAGGCGGGGGGGGAGCACAGATACGCAGTATTTT

D: TRBD2
J: TRBJ2-1
size: few
V: TRBV19
CDR3: CASGGTSGSYEQFF
DNA: TGTGCCAGCGGAGGGACTAGCGGGAGTTATGAGCAGTTCTTC

D: TRBD1
J: TRBJ2-3
size: .
V: TRBV19
CDR3: CASRMDDRGADTQYF
DNA: TGTGCCAGTAGAATGGATGACAGGGGGGCAGATACGCAGTATTTT

D: .
J: TRBJ2-3
size: .
V: TRBV15
CDR3: CATSRNSGDTQYF
DNA: TGTGCCACCAGCAGAAATTCAGGGGATACGCAGTATTTT

D: .
J: TRBJ1-4
size: .
V: TRBV11-2
CDR3: CASSPGGNDEKLFF
DNA: TGTGCCAGCAGCCCGGGGGGGAATGATGAAAAACTGTTTTTT

D: .
J: TRBJ1-2
size: .
V: TRBV19
CDR3: CASRSGDYGYTF
DNA: TGTGCCAGTAGGTCGGGGGACTATGGCTACACCTTC

D: TRBD2
J: TRBJ2-3
size: .
V: TRBV19
CDR3: CASRSSGTDTQYF
DNA: TGTGCCAGTAGGTCTAGCGGGACGGATACGCAGTATTTT